This TCR beta chain was retrieved from a study of spatial heterogeneity in lung cancer. Study-level background: A T cell module score from matched bulk RNA-seq correlated strongly with TCR transcript counts in tumor regions.

In germline, CDR1 is LNHDA, CDR2 SQIVND (reference sequence). Germline trimming cut 4 bases from V and 11 bases from J; bases unmatched to any gene: 10. There are 13 residues in the CDR3. TCRdb reanalysed the 5' RACE reads using MiXCR and keeps one entry per CDR3 protein. The sample yields roughly 9,000 distinct CDR3 sequences, around 6.5% seen once. This clonotype was seen at least ten times. Its antigen is not identified. The time point: sample taken at primary tumor resection. Samples were obtained from about 75 donors, all untreated early-stage non-small cell lung cancer patients. Study-level results: Expanded alpha and beta TCR counts within tumors tracked tumor mutation counts.

The TCR originated in a male donor with early-stage non-small cell lung cancer. The chain is built from TRBV19 and TRBJ1-1; 7 nucleotides agree with TRBD1. The sample consisted of lung tumor tissue, taken at surgery. The CDR3 DNA reads as TGTGCCAGTAGTACGAAGGCAGACAGGGAGGCTTTCTTT. It yields the protein CASSTKADREAFF.